This T cell receptor (beta chain) was obtained from a study of control samples from healthy donors and cancer patients. Some clones are missing from TCRdb's copy, which holds only in-frame ones; the method was immunoSEQ multiplex PCR. This repertoire shows 120,000 or so clones, about 87% found once; its top ten account for 2.9%. J lost 0 bases, V lost 6 bases, and 3 bases had no gene match. In germline, CDR1 is MNHEY, CDR2 SVGEGT. CDR3 length: 14 amino acids. This clonotype originated in a man between 60 and 75 years old in good health. Sequencing was carried out using blood. The genes are TRBV6-2 or TRBV6-3 and TRBJ2-7, with 9 bases that match TRBD1. The CDR3 spells CASSTTGGSYEQYF. In DNA form, the CDR3 reads TGTGCCAGCAGCACGACAGGGGGCTCCTACGAGCAGTACTTC.